Listed here is a single T cell receptor (beta chain). The CDR3 is 19 amino acids. V dropped 7 bases and J dropped 3; count of bases not matched to a gene: 21. The germline V gene encodes CDR1 PRHDT and CDR2 FYEKMQ (reference sequence). TCRdb's table, derived via immunoSEQ multiplex PCR, lists solely in-frame clones and lacks some. The sample records roughly 190,000 clones, approximately 85% being singletons. The sample is drawn from a study of blood T cell repertoires in COVID-19. Study-level background: PBMCs, B-cell-depleted T cells, or T cells provided the cDNA or gDNA that made up the material.

The specimen sequenced was peripheral blood. The clonotype was recovered from a woman aged 55-75 years with acute or convalescent COVID-19. The chain carries TRBV13 and TRBJ2-7; 10 bases agree with TRBD2. The CDR3 reads CASTLRGPSGRSGIYEQYV. CDR3 sequence (DNA): TGTGCCAGCACCCTAAGAGGTCCTAGCGGGAGATCGGGGATCTACGAGCAGTACGTC.